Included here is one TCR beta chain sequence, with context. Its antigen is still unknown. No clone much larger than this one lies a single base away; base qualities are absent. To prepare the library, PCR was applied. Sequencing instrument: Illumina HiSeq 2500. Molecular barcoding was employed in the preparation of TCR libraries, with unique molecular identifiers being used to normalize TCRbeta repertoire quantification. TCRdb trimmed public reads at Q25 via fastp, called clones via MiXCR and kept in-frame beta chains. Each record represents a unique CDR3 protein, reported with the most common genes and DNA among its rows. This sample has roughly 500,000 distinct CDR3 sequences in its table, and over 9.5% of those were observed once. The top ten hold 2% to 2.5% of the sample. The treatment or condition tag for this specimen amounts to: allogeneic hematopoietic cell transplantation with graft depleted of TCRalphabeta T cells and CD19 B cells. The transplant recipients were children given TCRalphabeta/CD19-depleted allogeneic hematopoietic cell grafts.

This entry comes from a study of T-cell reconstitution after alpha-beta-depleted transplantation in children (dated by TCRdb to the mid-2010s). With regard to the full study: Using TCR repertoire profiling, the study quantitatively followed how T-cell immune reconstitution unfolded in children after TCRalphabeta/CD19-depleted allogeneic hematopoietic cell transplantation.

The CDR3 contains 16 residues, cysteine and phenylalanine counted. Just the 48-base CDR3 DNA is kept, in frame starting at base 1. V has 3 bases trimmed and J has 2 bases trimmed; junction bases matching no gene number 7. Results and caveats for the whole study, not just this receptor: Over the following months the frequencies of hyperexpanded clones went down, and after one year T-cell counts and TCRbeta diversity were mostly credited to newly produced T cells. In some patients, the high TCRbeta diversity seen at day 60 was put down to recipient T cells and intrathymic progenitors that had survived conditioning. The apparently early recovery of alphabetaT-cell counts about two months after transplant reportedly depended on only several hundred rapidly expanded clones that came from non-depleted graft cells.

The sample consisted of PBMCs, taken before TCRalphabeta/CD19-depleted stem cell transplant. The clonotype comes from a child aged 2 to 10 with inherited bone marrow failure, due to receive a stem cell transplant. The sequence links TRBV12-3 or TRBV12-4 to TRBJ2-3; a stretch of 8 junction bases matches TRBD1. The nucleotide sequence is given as TGTGCCAGCAGTTTGACCGGGACAGGCTACACAGATACGCAGTATTTT. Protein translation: CASSLTGTGYTDTQYF.